Below, one TCR beta chain is given with its context. This entry comes from a study of blood T cell repertoires in COVID-19. Study-wide background: Samples of COVID-19 (acute and convalescent) were obtained from the United States, Italy and Spain. T cells, B-cell-depleted T cells, or PBMCs supplied cDNA or gDNA.

Trimming removed 2 bases from V and 0 bases from J; junction bases left unmatched: 5. Looked up from germline, CDR1 is SGHKS and CDR2 is YYEKEE (reference sequence). The CDR3 covers 15 residues. In the source study's methods: Nucleated cell number was recorded as an estimate derived from reference gene primer amplification. Sequencing used immunoSEQ multiplex PCR; TCRdb keeps in-frame clones, though not all of them. The V and J calls and clone size were taken over from that table, and D and trimming were inferred from the DNA. The sample carries 250,000 to 300,000 clones, around 80% recorded once. The sequenced sample consisted of peripheral blood. This receptor was obtained from a man between 60 and 70 years old with acute or convalescent COVID-19. This chain uses TRBV5-5 with TRBJ2-7; TRBD1 aligns across 7 bases. CDR3 in amino acids: CASSLGQDPSYEQYF. The CDR3 region has the DNA TGTGCCAGCAGCTTAGGACAGGACCCCTCCTACGAGCAGTACTTC.